This TCR beta chain was recovered during a study of T-cell reconstitution after alpha-beta-depleted transplantation in children. During its preparation, the TCRbeta library received unique molecular identifiers. TCRdb reanalysed the PCR reads using MiXCR and keeps one entry per CDR3 protein. The sample has about 190,000 distinct CDR3 sequences, more than 6.5% seen once. Trimming stripped 4 bases from V and 8 bases from J, with 12 bases between. The CDR3 runs 12 residues. Germline V gene lookup returns CDR1 SQVTM and CDR2 ANQGSEA. There are many counts of this clonotype. This material consisted of PBMCs from the stem cell graft donor, taken from the stem cell graft. The clonotype was recovered from a human donor who donated a stem cell graft to a child with Wiskott-Aldrich syndrome. The V gene is TRBV29-1, the J gene TRBJ2-1; D is uncertain. CDR3: CSVGKGTDEQFF. The CDR3 DNA is TGCAGCGTTGGGAAGGGTACCGATGAGCAGTTCTTC.